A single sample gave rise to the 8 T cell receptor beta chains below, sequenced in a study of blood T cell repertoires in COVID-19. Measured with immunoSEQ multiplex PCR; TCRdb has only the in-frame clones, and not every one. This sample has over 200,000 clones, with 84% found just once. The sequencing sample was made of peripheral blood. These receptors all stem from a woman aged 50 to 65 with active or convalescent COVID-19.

In nucleotides, the CDR3 is TGTGCCATCAGTGTGGGGGGGTCTAGCAATCAGCCCCAGCATTTT. This sequence encodes CAISVGGSSNQPQHF. The J gene is TRBJ1-5, the V gene TRBV10-3; maybe TRBD1 (5 bases). CDR3 length: 15 residues. Germline CDR1 reads ENHRY; CDR2 reads SYGVKD. V lost 4 bases and J lost 0, with 10 bases in between.

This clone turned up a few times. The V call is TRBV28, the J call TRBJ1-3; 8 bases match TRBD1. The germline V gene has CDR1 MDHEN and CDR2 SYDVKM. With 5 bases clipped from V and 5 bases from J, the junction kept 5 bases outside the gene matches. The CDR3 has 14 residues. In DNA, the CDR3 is TGTGCCAGCAGTGAGCGGACAGGGAGAAACACCATATATTTT. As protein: CASSERTGRNTIYF.

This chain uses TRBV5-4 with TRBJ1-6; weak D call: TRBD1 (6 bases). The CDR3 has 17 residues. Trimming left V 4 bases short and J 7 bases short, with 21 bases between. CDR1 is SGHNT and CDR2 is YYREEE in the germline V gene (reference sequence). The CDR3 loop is CASSPGGGHGSNSPLHF. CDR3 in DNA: TGTGCCAGCAGCCCCGGGGGGGGCCACGGGTCGAATTCACCCCTCCACTTT.

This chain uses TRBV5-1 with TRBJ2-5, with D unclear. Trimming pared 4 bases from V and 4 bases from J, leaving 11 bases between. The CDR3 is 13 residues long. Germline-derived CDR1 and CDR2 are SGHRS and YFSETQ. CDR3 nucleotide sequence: TGCGCCAGCAGCATGGACCCGGGAGAGACCCAGTACTTC. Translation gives CASSMDPGETQYF.

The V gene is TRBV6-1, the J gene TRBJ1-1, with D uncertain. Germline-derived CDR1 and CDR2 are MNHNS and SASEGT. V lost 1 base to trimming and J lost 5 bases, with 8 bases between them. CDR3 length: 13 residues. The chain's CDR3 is CASSEDLRTEAFF. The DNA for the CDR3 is TGTGCCAGCAGTGAAGATCTGCGAACTGAAGCTTTCTTT.

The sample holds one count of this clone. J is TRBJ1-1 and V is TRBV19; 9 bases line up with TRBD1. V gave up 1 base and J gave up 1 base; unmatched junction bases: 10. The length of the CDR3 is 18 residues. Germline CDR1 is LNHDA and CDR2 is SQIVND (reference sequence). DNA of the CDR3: TGTGCCAGTAGTATAGCGGTGGGGACAGGGAAATGGAACACTGAAGCTTTCTTT. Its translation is CASSIAVGTGKWNTEAFF.

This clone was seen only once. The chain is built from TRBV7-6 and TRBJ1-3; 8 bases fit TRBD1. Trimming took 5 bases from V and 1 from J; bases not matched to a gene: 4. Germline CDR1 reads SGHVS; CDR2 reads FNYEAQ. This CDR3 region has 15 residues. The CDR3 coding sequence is TGTGCCAGCAGCGCCCGGACAGGGTCTGGAAACACCATATATTTT. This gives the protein CASSARTGSGNTIYF.

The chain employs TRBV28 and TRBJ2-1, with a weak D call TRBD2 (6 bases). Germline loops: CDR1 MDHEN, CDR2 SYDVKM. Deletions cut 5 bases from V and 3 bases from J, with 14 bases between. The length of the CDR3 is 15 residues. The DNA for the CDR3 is TGTGCCAGCAGTAAAGCGGGTAGCGGCTACAATGAGCAGTTCTTC. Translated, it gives CASSKAGSGYNEQFF.